The source of this T cell receptor beta chain is a study of CD8+ T cells in alopecia areata. V was clipped by 1 base and J by 8 bases; unmatched bases: 5. The germline CDR1 and CDR2 sequences are GTSNPN and SVGIG (reference sequence). CDR3 length equals 14 residues. This clone showed up just once. Isolated RNA was reverse transcribed into cDNA used as the sequencing template. The repertoire was sequenced with immunoSEQ multiplex PCR; TCRdb's copy has only in-frame clones and lacks some. The table records about 120,000 clones, more than 45% of them present only once. Treatment given: oral pan-JAK inhibitor, 5-10 mg twice daily.

This clonotype originated in a human donor with alopecia areata. The input for sequencing was CD4+ T cells sorted from blood, taken at week 4, from a patient treated with tofacitinib. The chain is built from TRBV30 and TRBJ2-3; 11 bases match TRBD2. The CDR3 protein is CAWSGTSGRTTQYF. The CDR3 bases are TGTGCCTGGAGTGGAACTAGCGGGAGAACTACGCAGTATTTT. The entire variable domain, with the rest obtained from reference TRBV30 and TRBJ2-3, is as follows: SQTIHQWPATLVQPVGSPLSLECTVEGTSNPNLYWYRQAAGRGLQLLFYSVGIGQISSEVPQNLSASRPQDRQFILSSKKLLLSDSGFYLCAWSGTSGRTTQYFGPGTRLTVL.